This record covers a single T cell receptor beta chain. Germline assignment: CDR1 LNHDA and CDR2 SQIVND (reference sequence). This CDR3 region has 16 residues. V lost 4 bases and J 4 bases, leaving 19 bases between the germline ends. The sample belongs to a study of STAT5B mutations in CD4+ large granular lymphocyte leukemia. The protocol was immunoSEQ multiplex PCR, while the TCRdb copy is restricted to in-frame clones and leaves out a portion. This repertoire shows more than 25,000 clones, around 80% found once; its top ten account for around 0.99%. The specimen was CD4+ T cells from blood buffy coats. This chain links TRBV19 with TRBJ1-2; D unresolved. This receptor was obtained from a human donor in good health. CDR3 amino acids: CASSTPRIPGVYGYTF. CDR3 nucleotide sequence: TGTGCCAGTAGTACCCCCCGGATCCCCGGGGTCTATGGCTACACCTTC.